Here is one T cell receptor (beta chain) with its context. These data are taken from a study of monozygotic twins with inflammatory bowel disease. UMIs were attached via template switching, each with a 6-nucleotide sample barcode. From its re-call of the 5' RACE reads, TCRdb lists each CDR3 protein once, without DNA. This repertoire includes 350,000 to 500,000 distinct CDR3 sequences. This receptor was identified in a human donor with ulcerative colitis or Crohn's disease, or a healthy co-twin of an affected twin (not recorded which). The specimen sequenced was blood.

The CDR3 sequence: CAWGTSGEQFF. V usage is TRBV30 and J usage is TRBJ2-1; the D call of TRBD2 rests on TCRdb alone, since no DNA is present to check it. Germline V gene data show CDR1 as GTSNPN and CDR2 as SVGIG (reference sequence). The CDR3 is 11 residues long.